This TCR beta chain was sequenced during a study of cytomegalovirus exposure and HLA in healthy donors. General study results and limits: On later analysis, the bulk of CMV-associated TCR beta chains appeared to be HLA-restricted. Later on, an analysis tied approximately 17,000 TCR beta sequences to HLA alleles at 0.05 false discovery rate. In a later analysis, across HLA loci, associated TCR counts were highest for DRB1, lowest for HLA-C.

Note on this clone: What it binds is unknown.

CDR3 length: 15 amino acids. CDR1 LGHNA and CDR2 YSLEER come from the germline V gene. Trimming took 2 bases from V and 8 from J, leaving 18 bases between them. The study ran its PCR with 60 Vbeta and 13 Jbeta primers. Assay: immunoSEQ multiplex PCR; the TCRdb copy retains only in-frame clones and omits some. Found here are 70,000 or so clones; the top ten clones hold about 4.9%. Material: PBMCs. The chain carries TRBV4-3 and TRBJ1-1, with a weak D call TRBD1 (6 bases). The clonotype was recovered from a man between 35 and 55 years old in good health and CMV-seronegative. CDR3 in DNA: TGCGCCAGCAGCCAACAAACCCTCCCCAGGGGAGAAGCTTTCTTT. Translation: CASSQQTLPRGEAFF.